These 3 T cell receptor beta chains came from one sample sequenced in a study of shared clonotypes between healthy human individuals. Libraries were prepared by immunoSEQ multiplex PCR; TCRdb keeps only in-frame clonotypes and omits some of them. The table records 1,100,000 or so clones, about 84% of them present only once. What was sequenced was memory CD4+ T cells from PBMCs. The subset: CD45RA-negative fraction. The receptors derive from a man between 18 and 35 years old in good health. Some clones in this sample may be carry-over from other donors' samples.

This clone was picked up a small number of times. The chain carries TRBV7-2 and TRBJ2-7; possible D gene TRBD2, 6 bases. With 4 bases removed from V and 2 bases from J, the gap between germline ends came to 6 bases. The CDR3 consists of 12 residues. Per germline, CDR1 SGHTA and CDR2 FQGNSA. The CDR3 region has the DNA TGTGCCAGCAGCTCTAGCGCCTACGAGCAGTACTTC. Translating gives CASSSSAYEQYF.

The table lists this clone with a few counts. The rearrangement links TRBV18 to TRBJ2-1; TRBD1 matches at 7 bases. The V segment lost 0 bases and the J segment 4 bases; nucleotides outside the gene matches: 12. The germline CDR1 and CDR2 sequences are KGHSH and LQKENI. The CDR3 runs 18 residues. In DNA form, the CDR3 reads TGTGCCAGCTCACCACCGCAGGGGGAGAACGGAAATTACAATGAGCAGTTCTTC. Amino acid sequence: CASSPPQGENGNYNEQFF.

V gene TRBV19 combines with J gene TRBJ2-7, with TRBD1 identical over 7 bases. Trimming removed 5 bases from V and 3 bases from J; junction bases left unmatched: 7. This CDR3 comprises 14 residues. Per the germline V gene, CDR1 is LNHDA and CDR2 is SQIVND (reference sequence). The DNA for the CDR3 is TGTGCCAGTAGTCCCTTACAGGGGTTCTACGAGCAGTACTTC. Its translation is CASSPLQGFYEQYF.